These 9 T cell receptor beta chains share one sample of origin, sequenced in a study of shared clonotypes between healthy human individuals (dated by TCRdb to 2020 to 2022). For the CD8 naive samples, CD45RO-negative cells were positively selected for CCR7, yielding a CD45RA+CCR7+ population from which TemRA cells were excluded. Libraries were constructed by the immunoSEQ multiplex PCR assay. This immuneACCESS table, as held by TCRdb, lists in-frame sequences with V and J called but not all clones. Of the missing ones, under half trace to an unresolved V gene in checked studies; the others have no known cause. In all, the sample holds just over 2,000,000 clones, and about 95% of those were seen once. Clones ranked in the top ten supply roughly 1% of the sample. The source material was naive CD8+ T cells sorted from blood. The cell subset or site label on this specimen signifies: CD45RA+CCR7+. These receptor sequences come from a young man in good health.

This clone was picked up one time. The chain links TRBV27 to TRBJ2-3; the D is unclear. The germline V gene encodes CDR1 MNHEY and CDR2 SMNVEV (reference sequence). The CDR3 is 14 amino acids. V was cut by 1 base and J by 6 bases, with 11 bases left in between. The CDR3 sequence: CASSLFPLLDTQYF. The CDR3 region has the DNA TGTGCCAGCAGTTTATTTCCTCTTTTGGATACGCAGTATTTT.

The CDR3 here is CASSEAQGANYGYTF. CDR3 DNA sequence: TGTGCCAGCAGTGAAGCACAGGGGGCGAACTATGGCTACACCTTC. V and J are TRBV6-1 and TRBJ1-2, with TRBD1 identical over 9 bases. The germline CDR1 and CDR2 sequences are MNHNS and SASEGT. The CDR3 sequence is 15 residues long. Losses at the gene ends were 0 bases for V and 2 bases for J; bases not matched to a gene: 1.

The chain combines TRBV7-8 with TRBJ1-1; 9 nucleotides match TRBD1. CDR3 length: 17 amino acids. V lost 1 base, J lost 4 bases, and 10 bases stayed unmatched. Germline CDR1 is SGHVS and CDR2 is FQNEAQ. CDR3 DNA: TGTGCCAGCAGCTTAGTTTCTACAGGGGGCGCGAGCACTGAAGCTTTCTTT. Its translation: CASSLVSTGGASTEAFF. The entire variable domain, with the rest obtained from reference TRBV7-8 and TRBJ1-1, is as follows: GAGVSQSPRYKVAKRGQDVALRCDPISGHVSLFWYQQALGQGPEFLTYFQNEAQLDKSGLPSDRFFAERPEGSVSTLKIQRTQQEDSAVYLCASSLVSTGGASTEAFFGQGTRLTVV.

The chain recombines TRBV19 with TRBJ1-1; D remains ambiguous. Trimming cost V 4 bases and J 7 bases, with 10 bases left between them. The CDR3 totals 12 residues. CDR1 LNHDA and CDR2 SQIVND come from the germline V gene (reference sequence). Written as DNA, the CDR3 is TGTGCCAGTAGTAGTCGACCGTATGAAGCTTTCTTT. Translated: CASSSRPYEAFF.

The chain links TRBV7-2 to TRBJ1-2; TRBD1 agrees at 8 bases. CDR3 length: 14 residues. Germline loops: CDR1 SGHTA, CDR2 FQGNSA. V shed 5 bases and J 3 bases; nucleotides not matched to a gene: 5. The CDR3 DNA reads as TGTGCCAGCAGCGAGGGACAGGCCGACTATGGCTACACCTTC. Amino acids: CASSEGQADYGYTF. Filled out from reference TRBV7-2 and TRBJ1-2, the complete variable domain reads GAGVSQSPSNKVTEKGKDVELRCDPISGHTALYWYRQSLGQGLEFLIYFQGNSAPDKSGLPSDRFSAERTGGSVSTLTIQRTQQEDSAVYLCASSEGQADYGYTFGSGTRLTVV.

This clone was counted once. This rearrangement joins TRBV9 to TRBJ2-6; perhaps TRBD2 as D (5 bases). This CDR3 contains 17 residues. Germline V gene lookup returns CDR1 SGDLS and CDR2 YYNGEE. Trimming shortened V by 0 bases and J by 0 bases, and 10 bases separated the two germline ends. The CDR3 here is CASSVAGEISGANVLTF. CDR3 nucleotides: TGTGCCAGCAGCGTAGCTGGGGAGATCTCTGGGGCCAACGTCCTGACTTTC.

This CDR3 reads CASSAGEWFSGNTIYF. The CDR3 bases are TGTGCCAGCAGTGCCGGGGAGTGGTTCTCTGGAAACACCATATATTTT. The chain is built from TRBV6-1 and TRBJ1-3; no reliable D call. The V end was cut by 4 bases, the J end by 0 bases, with 13 bases between. CDR1 and CDR2 from the germline V gene are MNHNS and SASEGT. This CDR3 has 16 residues.

This rearrangement joins TRBV30 to TRBJ1-2, with D possibly being TRBD1 (6 bases). Trimming pared 2 bases from V and 1 base from J, leaving 17 bases between. Germline CDR1 and CDR2: GTSNPN and SVGIG (reference sequence). The CDR3 spans 16 residues. CDR3 DNA sequence: TGTGCCTGGAGTACACCTTGGGGGCCTCATAACTATGGCTACACCTTC. Encoded protein: CAWSTPWGPHNYGYTF. Together with reference TRBV30 and TRBJ1-2, the CDR3 gives the full variable domain: SQTIHQWPATLVQPVGSPLSLECTVEGTSNPNLYWYRQAAGRGLQLLFYSVGIGQISSEVPQNLSASRPQDRQFILSSKKLLLSDSGFYLCAWSTPWGPHNYGYTFGSGTRLTVV.

The V and J genes are TRBV11-2 and TRBJ2-5; 11 bases line up with TRBD2. The CDR3 runs to 14 residues. Unmatched junction bases numbered 4, after V lost 5 bases and J lost 5 bases. The germline CDR1 and CDR2 sequences are SGHAT and FQNNGV. CDR3: CASSKLAGVETQYF. The CDR3 DNA sequence: TGTGCCAGCAGCAAACTAGCGGGGGTTGAGACCCAGTACTTC. The full variable domain, its missing parts supplied by reference TRBV11-2 and TRBJ2-5, is EAGVAQSPRYKIIEKRQSVAFWCNPISGHATLYWYQQILGQGPKLLIQFQNNGVVDDSQLPKDRFSAERLKGVDSTLKIQPAKLEDSAVYLCASSKLAGVETQYFGPGTRLLVL.